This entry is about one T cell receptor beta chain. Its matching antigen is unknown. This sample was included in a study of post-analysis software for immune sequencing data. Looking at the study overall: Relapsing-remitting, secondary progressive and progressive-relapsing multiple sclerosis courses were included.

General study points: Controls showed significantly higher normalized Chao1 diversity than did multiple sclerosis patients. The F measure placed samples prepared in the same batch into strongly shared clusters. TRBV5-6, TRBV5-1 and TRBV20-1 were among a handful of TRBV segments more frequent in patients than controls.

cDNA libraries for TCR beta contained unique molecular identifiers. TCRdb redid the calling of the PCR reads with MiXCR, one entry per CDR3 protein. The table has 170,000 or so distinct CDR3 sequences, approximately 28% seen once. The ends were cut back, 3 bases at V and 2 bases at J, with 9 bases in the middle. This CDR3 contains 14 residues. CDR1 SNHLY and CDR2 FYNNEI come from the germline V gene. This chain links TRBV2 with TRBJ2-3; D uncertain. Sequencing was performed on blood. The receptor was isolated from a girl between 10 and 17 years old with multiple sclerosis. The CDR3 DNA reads TGTGCCAGCAGTGACCGTGCGGTCACAGATACGCAGTATTTT. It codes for CASSDRAVTDTQYF.